These 30 T cell receptor beta chains were sequenced from one sample in a study of T-cell reconstitution after alpha-beta-depleted transplantation in children. Molecular barcoding with unique molecular identifiers was used for the TCRbeta library. TCRdb reprocessed the PCR reads with MiXCR, giving one entry per CDR3 protein. The repertoire holds a few hundred thousand distinct CDR3 sequences, around 25% seen once, with around 9.9% in the top ten. This specimen consisted of PBMCs, mostly from graft donor cells, obtained 180 days after TCRalphabeta/CD19-depleted stem cell transplant. These TCRs come from a male patient aged 5 to 17 who had a stem cell transplant for acute lymphoblastic leukemia, so the T cells may come from the graft donor.

This clonotype came up many times. In DNA, the CDR3 is TGCGCCAGCAGCCGGGACAAAGTCTCCTACGAGCAGTACTTC. Amino acids: CASSRDKVSYEQYF. V usage is TRBV5-1 and J usage is TRBJ2-7; D is perhaps TRBD1 (6 bases). The CDR3 extends over 14 amino acids. In germline, CDR1 is SGHRS, CDR2 YFSETQ. The germline V and J ends were trimmed by 4 bases and 0 bases, with 11 bases remaining between them.

Only a few counts were recorded for this clonotype. The chain carries TRBV7-3 and TRBJ1-4; TRBD1 is a possible D gene (5 bases). Germline assignment: CDR1 SGHTA and CDR2 FQGTGA. The CDR3 totals 15 residues. V dropped 0 bases and J dropped 7 bases, with 12 bases sitting between them. CDR3 in DNA: TGTGCCAGCAGCTTAACGGGGGTACTCGCTGAAAAACTGTTTTTT. Translation gives CASSLTGVLAEKLFF.

This chain joins TRBV4-1 and TRBJ2-1, with D maybe TRBD1 (5 bases). Germline lookup yields CDR1 MGHRA and CDR2 YSYEKL. This CDR3 comprises 15 residues. Trimming left V 1 base short and J 0 bases short, with 7 bases between. Written as DNA, the CDR3 is TGCGCCAGCAGCCAAGCAGGGTTCTCCTACAATGAGCAGTTCTTC. Amino acids: CASSQAGFSYNEQFF.

The CDR3 loop is CASSPHSNSGNTIYF. In nucleotides, the CDR3 is TGCGCCAGCAGCCCCCACAGTAACTCTGGAAACACCATATATTTT. This chain joins TRBV4-1 and TRBJ1-3; D is undetermined. The CDR3 consists of 15 residues. Germline CDR1 reads MGHRA; CDR2 reads YSYEKL. V was shortened by 4 bases and J by 0 bases, with 10 bases between the two germline ends.

The chain is built from TRBV20-1 and TRBJ2-7, with D perhaps TRBD2 (6 bases). Per the germline V gene, CDR1 is DFQATT and CDR2 is SNEGSKA (reference sequence). V was trimmed by 5 bases and J by 0 bases, leaving 14 bases between them. The CDR3 consists of 14 residues. CDR3 loop: CSAGTLLSSYEQYF. The CDR3 region has the DNA TGCAGTGCTGGGACTCTCTTAAGCTCCTACGAGCAGTACTTC.

This clonotype occurred many times. The V call is TRBV27, the J call TRBJ2-2; 7 bases align to TRBD1. Germline V gives CDR1 MNHEY, CDR2 SMNVEV (reference sequence). The junction had 3 bases not matched to a gene; V was cut back by 4 bases and J by 4 bases. The CDR3 is made up of 14 amino acids. CDR3 region: CASSSDRVTGELFF. In DNA form, the CDR3 reads TGTGCCAGCAGTTCCGACAGGGTCACCGGGGAGCTGTTTTTT.

The rearrangement joins TRBV25-1 to TRBJ1-5; D is uncertain. The germline gives CDR1 MGHDK, CDR2 SYGVNS. Trimming took off 3 bases at V and 6 bases at J, with 12 bases between the two ends. This CDR3 spans 14 amino acids. CDR3 DNA sequence: TGTGCCAGCAGTGATTGGACGGGTAGTCAGCCCCAGCATTTT. This gives the protein CASSDWTGSQPQHF.

This clonotype is categorized as medium-sized. The chain employs TRBV20-1 and TRBJ2-1, with D perhaps assigned TRBD1 or TRBD2 (5 bases each). Germline V lookup: CDR1 DFQATT, CDR2 SNEGSKA (reference sequence). The CDR3 runs 14 residues. Deletions cut 7 bases from V and 8 bases from J, with 21 bases between. CDR3 coding DNA: TGCAGTGGGCATGGGACCGTTGGGCTGGATGAGCAGTTCTTC. Its protein product is CSGHGTVGLDEQFF.

A few counts support this clonotype. V and J are TRBV3-1 and TRBJ2-7; D call uncertain. V gave up 0 bases and J gave up 3 bases, with 15 bases separating them. Germline CDR1 and CDR2: LGHDT and YNNKEL (reference sequence). The CDR3 consists of 16 residues. The chain's CDR3 is CASSQEGSRYFYEQYF. The CDR3 DNA follows: TGTGCCAGCAGCCAAGAGGGTAGCCGATACTTCTACGAGCAGTACTTC.

This clonotype was seen a handful of times. V usage is TRBV10-3 and J usage is TRBJ2-1, with 7 bases that match TRBD2. The V gene's germline CDR1 is ENHRY and CDR2 SYGVKD. Losses at the gene ends were 4 bases for V and 1 base for J; bases not matched to a gene: 1. This CDR3 has 14 amino acids. The CDR3 reads CAISARESYNEQFF. CDR3 coding DNA: TGTGCCATCAGTGCGCGGGAGTCCTACAATGAGCAGTTCTTC.

Concerning this clonotype: Here the CDR3 omits its conserved ending phenylalanine or tryptophan, so a read error is the likely source. V gene TRBV9 combines with J gene TRBJ2-7; 10 bases align to TRBD1. Germline lookup yields CDR1 SGDLS and CDR2 YYNGEE. V was clipped by 3 bases and J by 6 bases; unmatched bases: 9. CDR3 length equals 15 residues. CDR3 sequence (DNA): TGTGCCAGCAGCGCGTCCGGGACAGGGGCCTCCGAGCAGTACCTC. Translation: CASSASGTGASEQYL.

This clonotype showed up just a few times. The chain is built from TRBV4-1 and TRBJ1-1; a weak D match, TRBD1 (6 bases). V shed 4 bases and J shed 1 base, with 10 bases lying between them. The germline CDR1 and CDR2 sequences are MGHRA and YSYEKL. This CDR3 region has 14 residues. The CDR3 nucleotides read TGCGCCAGCAGCCTCCCACAGGGGAACACTGAAGCTTTCTTT. Its protein is CASSLPQGNTEAFF.

The V and J genes are TRBV12-3 or TRBV12-4 and TRBJ2-7; 8 bases line up with TRBD1. V lost 2 bases and J lost 7; bases outside the gene matches: 7. CDR3 length: 14 amino acids. The CDR3, as DNA: TGTGCCAGCAGTTTATGGGACAGGCCTAGGGAGCAGTACTTC. This encodes CASSLWDRPREQYF.

This chain links TRBV24-1 with TRBJ2-5; the match to TRBD1 covers 10 bases. The CDR3 totals 16 residues. The ends lost 1 base at V and 3 bases at J; junction bases unmatched: 4. Germline V lookup: CDR1 KGHDR, CDR2 SFDVKD. CDR3 coding DNA: TGTGCCACCAGTGATTTCCCGACAGGGGGCGAAGAGACCCAGTACTTC. Translation: CATSDFPTGGEETQYF.

The chain joins TRBV7-9 to TRBJ2-7; D is uncertain. V was pared by 1 base and J by 5 bases, with 9 bases between. This CDR3 has 13 residues. The germline gives CDR1 SEHNR, CDR2 FQNEAQ (reference sequence). The chain's CDR3 is CASSLVLVHEQYF. The CDR3 DNA reads as TGTGCCAGCAGCTTAGTGCTAGTCCACGAGCAGTACTTC.

The gene calls are TRBV7-2 and TRBJ2-7; 9 nucleotides align to TRBD2. CDR1 is SGHTA, CDR2 FQGNSA, per germline. The CDR3 loop spans 17 amino acids. After removal of 11 bases from V and 0 bases from J, the junction contained 17 bases not matched to a gene. The CDR3 reads CAATRDSGLARSYEQYF. CDR3 nucleotide sequence: TGTGCCGCCACTCGGGACAGCGGACTAGCGCGCTCCTACGAGCAGTACTTC. Complete variable domain (other parts from reference TRBV7-2 and TRBJ2-7): GAGVSQSPSNKVTEKGKDVELRCDPISGHTALYWYRQSLGQGLEFLIYFQGNSAPDKSGLPSDRFSAERTGGSVSTLTIQRTQQEDSAVYLCAATRDSGLARSYEQYFGPGTRLTVT.

This clonotype showed up just a few times. The chain recombines TRBV29-1 with TRBJ2-7; unclear D gene. V was shortened by 4 bases and J by 2 bases, with 12 bases between the two germline ends. In germline, CDR1 is SQVTM, CDR2 ANQGSEA. The CDR3 spans 13 residues. The CDR3 sequence: CSVGTALTYEQYF. In nucleotides, the CDR3 is TGCAGCGTTGGAACAGCTCTTACCTACGAGCAGTACTTC.

The chain recombines TRBV5-1 with TRBJ2-7, with D possibly matching TRBD1 (7 bases). The V end lost 0 bases, the J end lost 5 bases, and 24 bases lay between the germline ends. Looked up from germline, CDR1 is SGHRS and CDR2 is YFSETQ. The CDR3 consists of 18 residues. The CDR3 nucleotides read TGCGCCAGCAGCTTGGCCCCCAGGGGGGCACGCTCGACCAACGAGCAGTACTTC. Its protein is CASSLAPRGARSTNEQYF.

This clonotype was found a few times. V usage is TRBV6-5 and J usage is TRBJ1-4; TRBD1 matches 11 bases. This CDR3 comprises 15 residues. The junction had 2 bases not matched to a gene; V was cut back by 2 bases and J by 6 bases. The germline V gene has CDR1 MNHEY and CDR2 SVGAGI. The CDR3 is CASSYRTGGHEKLFF. CDR3 nucleotides: TGTGCCAGCAGTTACAGGACAGGGGGCCATGAAAAACTGTTTTTT.

The chain joins TRBV19 to TRBJ2-1; the D is unclear. In germline, CDR1 is LNHDA, CDR2 SQIVND (reference sequence). V dropped 1 base and J dropped 0 bases, with 10 bases sitting between them. The CDR3 spans 16 residues. In nucleotides, the CDR3 is TGTGCCAGTAGTATAGGAACGGCTCGCTCCTACAATGAGCAGTTCTTC. This sequence encodes CASSIGTARSYNEQFF. The full variable domain, with the rest looked up from reference TRBV19 and TRBJ2-1, is DGGITQSPKYLFRKEGQNVTLSCEQNLNHDAMYWYRQDPGQGLRLIYYSQIVNDFQKGDIAEGYSVSREKKESFPLTVTSAQKNPTAFYLCASSIGTARSYNEQFFGPGTRLTVL.

This chain connects TRBV12-3 or TRBV12-4 to TRBJ2-1; D is undetermined. CDR3 length equals 14 residues. Trimming pared 3 bases from V and 4 bases from J, leaving 10 bases between. CDR3 in amino acids: CASSFTRRYNEQFF. The CDR3 DNA sequence: TGTGCCAGCAGTTTTACGAGAAGGTACAATGAGCAGTTCTTC.

This clonotype was seen a handful of times. The chain couples TRBV2 to TRBJ2-5; D is unresolved. This CDR3 comprises 11 residues. Trimming left V 6 bases short and J 7 bases short, with 9 bases between. The germline V gene encodes CDR1 SNHLY and CDR2 FYNNEI. The chain's CDR3 is CASSPERTQYF. The DNA for the CDR3 is TGTGCCAGCAGCCCCGAAAGGACCCAGTACTTC. Full variable domain (rest looked up from reference TRBV2 and TRBJ2-5): EPEVTQTPSHQVTQMGQEVILRCVPISNHLYFYWYRQILGQKVEFLVSFYNNEISEKSEIFDDQFSVERPDGSNFTLKIRSTKLEDSAMYFCASSPERTQYFGPGTRLLVL.

The chain links TRBV7-2 to TRBJ2-7; maybe TRBD1 (5 bases). V lost 1 base and J 5 bases, leaving 12 bases between the germline ends. CDR1 is SGHTA and CDR2 is FQGNSA in the germline V gene. This CDR3 has 14 amino acids. This chain's CDR3 is CASSLDLTDHEQYF. The CDR3 DNA is TGTGCCAGCAGCTTAGATTTGACAGACCACGAGCAGTACTTC.

This clonotype was observed at least ten times. As DNA, the CDR3 is TGTGCCAGCAACTTACAGGGCGTGGGCTACGAGCAGTACTTC. Its protein product is CASNLQGVGYEQYF. The gene calls are TRBV9 and TRBJ2-7; possible D gene TRBD1, 6 bases. Germline lookup yields CDR1 SGDLS and CDR2 YYNGEE. The CDR3 length is 14 residues. With 6 bases removed from V and 3 bases from J, the gap between germline ends came to 16 bases.

In its sample, this clonotype was seen many times. The genes are TRBV12-3 or TRBV12-4 and TRBJ1-5; a possible D gene is TRBD1 (6 bases). The CDR3 contains 14 residues. V shed 1 base and J shed 7 bases, with 11 bases lying between them. Here the CDR3 DNA reads TGTGCCAGCAGTTTAGGGGGGCCGTGGCAGCCCCAGCATTTT. Its protein is CASSLGGPWQPQHF.

The V and J genes are TRBV20-1 and TRBJ2-2, with TRBD2 matching 9 bases. CDR1 and CDR2 (germline): DFQATT, SNEGSKA (reference sequence). V lost 4 bases, J lost 2 bases, and 5 bases stayed unmatched. The CDR3 totals 15 residues. CDR3 protein: CSATRLAVNTGELFF. As DNA, the CDR3 is TGCAGTGCTACCCGACTAGCGGTTAACACCGGGGAGCTGTTTTTT.

A single count supports this clonotype. This rearrangement joins TRBV5-1 to TRBJ2-1; D is ambiguous. The CDR3 extends over 16 amino acids. Trimming pared 3 bases from V and 0 bases from J, leaving 13 bases between. CDR1 and CDR2 from the germline V gene are SGHRS and YFSETQ. CDR3 loop: CASSSGERYSYNEQFF. The CDR3, as DNA: TGCGCCAGCAGCTCGGGCGAAAGATACTCCTACAATGAGCAGTTCTTC.

The chain recombines TRBV5-1 with TRBJ2-3; 7 bases map to TRBD1. This CDR3 region has 15 residues. Germline V gene data show CDR1 as SGHRS and CDR2 as YFSETQ. V dropped 6 bases and J dropped 3; count of bases not matched to a gene: 10. CDR3 region: CASTRQGMGTDTQYF. DNA of the CDR3: TGCGCCAGCACCAGACAGGGTATGGGTACAGATACGCAGTATTTT.

The V gene is TRBV7-9, the J gene TRBJ2-7; 8 bases are shared with TRBD1. V lost 3 bases to trimming and J lost 3 bases; unmatched junction nucleotides: 4. CDR1 is SEHNR, CDR2 FQNEAQ, per germline (reference sequence). The CDR3 runs 14 residues. CDR3 residues: CASSFGQGNYEQYF. The CDR3 coding sequence is TGTGCCAGCAGCTTTGGACAGGGAAACTACGAGCAGTACTTC.

V is TRBV18 and J is TRBJ2-7; 8 bases align to TRBD2. The CDR3 is 15 amino acids. The V segment lost 4 bases and the J segment 2 bases; nucleotides outside the gene matches: 7. CDR1 and CDR2 (germline): KGHSH, LQKENI. CDR3 DNA sequence: TGTGCCAGCTCACTGGAAAGCGGGAGTCCCTACGAGCAGTACTTC. Its protein product is CASSLESGSPYEQYF.